This T cell receptor (beta chain) was identified in a study of vaccination and CD4 T cells after COVID-19. The time point here: late sampling 161 to 241 days after vaccination in three convalescent patients. Treatment in this sample: roughly ten-day PBMC culture with coronavirus spike peptide pools or control peptides (ViraFEST assay). Comment on this clonotype: Its antigen is not identified.

Once obtained from cultured CD4+ T cells, the DNA was sequenced using the Oncomine TCR Beta short-read assay. TCRdb fed the PCR reads into MiXCR, producing one record per CDR3 protein. The sample carries around 20,000 distinct CDR3 sequences, less than 40% recorded once. This CDR3 has 13 amino acids. CDR1 and CDR2 from the germline V gene are SQVTM and ANQGSEA. V lost 4 bases, J lost 5 bases, and 4 bases stayed unmatched. The V and J genes are TRBV29-1 and TRBJ2-1; 8 bases fit TRBD1. Here the sequenced sample was CD4+ T cells from blood, cultured in vitro, taken about 7 months after SARS-CoV-2 vaccination. This receptor was taken from a human donor who had recovered from COVID-19. Here the CDR3 reads CSVASTGDNEQFF. The CDR3 DNA is TGCAGCGTTGCTTCGACAGGGGACAATGAGCAGTTCTTC.